The present T cell receptor (beta chain) was sequenced within a study of CD8+CD57+ T cells in acquired aplastic anemia. Looking at the study overall: DNA per sorted CD4+ or CD8+ sample ranged about 0.2 to 30 ug, averaging about 3 ug.

Notes on the study in general: Significance was not reached for CD8+ Simpson's diversity between patients and controls.

Both TCR beta VDJ combination and CDR3 sequence profiling were carried out. Genomic DNA was the template for this profiling. One entry per CDR3 protein, called by TCRdb with MiXCR from the reads. The profile shows 300,000 or so distinct CDR3 sequences, 45% to 65% of them singletons. This clonotype was counted ten times or more. Its antigen is not known. V lost 4 bases and J 6 bases, leaving 11 bases between the germline ends. Germline-derived CDR1 and CDR2 are SGHRS and YFSETQ. The CDR3 loop spans 14 amino acids. The sequenced patients had an expansion of CD8+CD57+ cells seen by flow cytometry. Diagnosis of severe acquired aplastic anemia applied to all patients. Untreated patients provided the blood samples, with no therapy given before sampling.

V is TRBV5-1 and J is TRBJ1-6; D is ambiguous. The receptor comes from a human donor with aplastic anemia. The specimen was sorted CD4+, CD8+, or CD8+CD57+ T cells (not recorded which) from PBMCs. The CDR3 protein is CASSRQITNSPLHF. CDR3 DNA sequence: TGCGCCAGCAGCCGTCAGATTACTAATTCACCCCTCCACTTT. Full variable domain (remainder filled in from reference TRBV5-1 and TRBJ1-6): KAGVTQTPRYLIKTRGQQVTLSCSPISGHRSVSWYQQTPGQGLQFLFEYFSETQRNKGNFPGRFSGRQFSNSRSEMNVSTLELGDSALYLCASSRQITNSPLHFGNGTRLTVT.